Following are 31 T cell receptor beta chains from one sample sequenced in a study of early T cells in non-severe SARS-CoV-2 infection. Using its own MiXCR run on the 5' RACE reads, TCRdb lists one record per CDR3 protein. This repertoire shows fewer than 55,000 distinct CDR3 sequences, around a tenth found once; its top ten account for roughly 4%. Sequencing was performed on whole blood. These receptors were obtained from an adult who was a healthcare worker with PCR-confirmed SARS-CoV-2 infection or an uninfected control (not recorded which).

Many counts were recorded for this clonotype. This chain connects TRBV11-3 to TRBJ2-1; 7 bases match TRBD2. Germline assignment: CDR1 SGHNT and CDR2 YENEEA. The length of the CDR3 is 16 residues. J was trimmed by 1 base and V by 6 bases; bases with no gene match: 9. Written as DNA, the CDR3 is TGTGCCAGCAGTGGTAGCGGGCTAGTATCCTACAATGAGCAGTTCTTC. Amino acids: CASSGSGLVSYNEQFF.

This clonotype was counted only a few times. The genes are TRBV18 and TRBJ2-4; D might be TRBD2 (5 bases). The V gene lost 0 bases and the J gene lost 8 bases, with 14 bases spanning the gap. This CDR3 region has 15 residues. Germline CDR1 reads KGHSH; CDR2 reads LQKENI. The CDR3 loop is CASSPPWLDGDIQYF. In DNA, the CDR3 is TGTGCCAGCTCACCACCGTGGCTAGACGGGGACATTCAGTACTTC.

V is TRBV28 and J is TRBJ1-1; D uncertain. Per germline, CDR1 MDHEN and CDR2 SYDVKM. The CDR3 is 12 residues long. V was shortened by 8 bases and J by 1 base, with 8 bases between the two germline ends. CDR3 region: CASEGPNTEAFF. CDR3 DNA: TGTGCCAGCGAGGGTCCGAACACTGAAGCTTTCTTT.

This chain joins TRBV15 and TRBJ1-1; TRBD1 matches 7 bases. V lost 1 base to trimming and J lost 0 bases; unmatched junction nucleotides: 2. CDR3 length: 15 residues. CDR1 and CDR2 from the germline V gene are LNHNV and YYDKDF (reference sequence). CDR3 sequence reads: CATSRVRGLNTEAFF. In DNA form, the CDR3 reads TGTGCCACCAGCAGAGTAAGGGGGCTGAACACTGAAGCTTTCTTT.

This clonotype was counted at least ten times. The gene calls are TRBV10-2 and TRBJ2-1; no clear D gene. The CDR3 loop spans 12 amino acids. The V end was cut by 7 bases, the J end by 5 bases, with 9 bases between. Germline V gene lookup returns CDR1 WSHSY and CDR2 SAAADI. The CDR3 DNA is TGCGCCAGCAAAGACCCGAACAATGAGCAGTTCTTC. Amino acid sequence: CASKDPNNEQFF.

This clonotype was detected a few times. The chain is built from TRBV21-1 and TRBJ2-1; the D call of TRBD1 is as the table states it, not checked on the DNA. TRBV21-1 is flagged as a pseudogene. The CDR3 is made up of 18 amino acids. The CDR3, as DNA: TGTGCCAGCAGCTCGCGCCGACAGGGGGCTACGCTAAACAATGAGCAGTTCTTC. The encoded protein is CASSSRRQGATLNNEQFF.

There are many counts of this clonotype. This chain connects TRBV30 to TRBJ1-1; D is possibly TRBD1 (6 bases). Germline V gene sequence: CDR1 GTSNPN, CDR2 SVGIG (reference sequence). The CDR3 length is 14 residues. V lost 7 bases and J lost 8, with 23 bases in between. The DNA of the CDR3 is TGTGCCTTCCTACCCGGACAGCTCGGCAGAGAAGCTTTCTTT. Amino acid sequence: CAFLPGQLGREAFF.

This clonotype was counted a few times. The J gene is TRBJ2-7, the V gene TRBV13; a weak D match, TRBD1 (5 bases). This CDR3 contains 13 residues. With 3 bases removed from V and 3 bases from J, the gap between germline ends came to 9 bases. Per germline, CDR1 PRHDT and CDR2 FYEKMQ (reference sequence). This chain's CDR3 is CASSFWGFYEQYF. In DNA form, the CDR3 reads TGTGCCAGCAGCTTCTGGGGCTTCTACGAGCAGTACTTC.

To note about this clonotype: This may be a read error, as it is one base from a much larger clone. The CDR3 does not close with the conserved phenylalanine or tryptophan, likely indicating a read error. The chain uses TRBV28 and TRBJ1-2; 8 nucleotides line up with TRBD1. CDR3 length: 16 amino acids. Looked up from germline, CDR1 is MDHEN and CDR2 is SYDVKM. V lost 3 bases and J lost 5; bases outside the gene matches: 11. The CDR3 loop is CASSFNDARQGYGYTS. Written as DNA, the CDR3 is TGTGCCAGCAGTTTCAATGACGCGAGACAGGGGTATGGCTACACCTCC.

Concerning this clonotype itself: A much larger clone lies a single base off, so this may be a read error. This rearrangement joins TRBV11-2 to TRBJ2-5; D remains unclear. The length of the CDR3 is 12 residues. The germline V gene encodes CDR1 SGHAT and CDR2 FQNNGV. Trimming stripped 1 base from V and 4 bases from J, with 4 bases between. CDR3 sequence reads: CASSLVGETQYF. The CDR3 coding sequence is TGTGCCAGCAGCTTAGTAGGAGAGACCCAGTACTTC. Complete variable domain (other parts from reference TRBV11-2 and TRBJ2-5): EAGVAQSPRYKIIEKRQSVAFWCNPISGHATLYWYQQILGQGPKLLIQFQNNGVVDDSQLPKDRFSAERLKGVDSTLKIQPAKLEDSAVYLCASSLVGETQYFGPGTRLLVL.

This clonotype appeared many times. CDR3 sequence reads: CIGQENTEAFF. CDR3 bases: TGCATAGGACAGGAGAACACTGAAGCTTTCTTT. The rearrangement joins TRBV29-1 to TRBJ1-1; TRBD1 aligns across 7 bases. Germline values: CDR1 SQVTM, CDR2 ANQGSEA. The CDR3 extends over 11 amino acids.

This clonotype was picked up many times. The chain uses TRBV18 and TRBJ2-7, with D tentatively TRBD2 (6 bases). V was clipped by 6 bases and J by 2 bases, with 17 bases between them. In germline, CDR1 is KGHSH, CDR2 LQKENI. This CDR3 spans 15 amino acids. CDR3 in amino acids: CASSPGGDGAYEQYF. The CDR3 nucleotides are TGTGCCAGCTCGCCTGGCGGGGACGGAGCCTACGAGCAGTACTTC.

This clonotype is medium-sized (0.01 to 0.1%) by share. This chain joins TRBV7-2 and TRBJ2-2, with TRBD2 identical over 10 bases. The germline V gene has CDR1 SGHTA and CDR2 FQGNSA. The CDR3 runs to 17 residues. V was pared by 5 bases and J by 2 bases, with 8 bases of the junction left unmatched. CDR3 nucleotides: TGTGCCAGCAGCCCCGCTAGCGGGGGCTCTAACACCGGGGAGCTGTTTTTT. Its protein is CASSPASGGSNTGELFF.

The chain uses TRBV11-1 and TRBJ1-6; D perhaps matches TRBD1 (6 bases). The germline V and J ends were trimmed by 5 bases and 5 bases, with 10 bases remaining between them. This CDR3 has 14 amino acids. Germline lookup yields CDR1 SGHAT and CDR2 FQDESV (reference sequence). CDR3 coding DNA: TGTGCCAGCAGCCGAACAGGGAATAATTCACCCCTCCACTTT. Its translation is CASSRTGNNSPLHF.

This clonotype was found many times. The J gene is TRBJ2-4, the V gene TRBV28; D perhaps matches TRBD2 (6 bases). The CDR3 spans 13 residues. Germline V gene lookup returns CDR1 MDHEN and CDR2 SYDVKM. Trimming left V 8 bases short and J 6 bases short, with 14 bases between. CDR3 region: CASGTGDRNIQYF. As DNA, the CDR3 is TGTGCCAGCGGGACGGGGGATAGAAACATTCAGTACTTC.

The CDR3 nucleotides are TGCAGTGCGAGACTAGCAACCTACGAGCAGTACTTC. Translated: CSARLATYEQYF. The chain joins TRBV20-1 to TRBJ2-7, with TRBD2 matching over 7 bases. This CDR3 contains 12 residues. Germline V gives CDR1 DFQATT, CDR2 SNEGSKA (reference sequence). Unmatched junction bases numbered 4, after V lost 6 bases and J lost 2 bases.

This clonotype was observed many times. The chain joins TRBV12-3 or TRBV12-4 to TRBJ2-3; D is uncertain. The V end was cut by 1 base, the J end by 4 bases, with 6 bases between. The CDR3 is 13 amino acids. The CDR3 sequence: CASSLGFADTQYF. In DNA form, the CDR3 reads TGTGCCAGCAGTTTAGGGTTCGCAGATACGCAGTATTTT.

There are many counts of this clonotype. The J gene is TRBJ2-1, the V gene TRBV7-3, with TRBD2 matching over 7 bases. The CDR3 runs to 15 residues. Looked up from germline, CDR1 is SGHTA and CDR2 is FQGTGA. Unmatched junction bases numbered 2, after V lost 2 bases and J lost 1 base. CDR3 in amino acids: CASSLAGVSYNEQFF. For the CDR3, the DNA is TGTGCCAGCAGCTTAGCGGGAGTGTCCTACAATGAGCAGTTCTTC.

This clonotype was counted at least ten times. The CDR3 coding sequence is TGTGCCAGCAGCTCACGGACCAATGAGCAGTTCTTC. As protein: CASSSRTNEQFF. The chain employs TRBV11-2 and TRBJ2-1, with D unclear. The V end was cut by 4 bases, the J end by 6 bases, with 7 bases between. This CDR3 spans 12 amino acids. Germline V gene sequence: CDR1 SGHAT, CDR2 FQNNGV.

This clonotype was found many times. CDR3 residues: CSVEPGQGVYEQYF. The CDR3 DNA reads as TGCAGCGTTGAACCCGGACAGGGGGTCTACGAGCAGTACTTC. The J gene is TRBJ2-7, the V gene TRBV29-1; TRBD1 matches at 10 bases. Germline assignment: CDR1 SQVTM and CDR2 ANQGSEA. The CDR3 has 14 amino acids. Trimming took 2 bases from V and 3 from J; bases not matched to a gene: 4.

This clonotype has ten or more counts. The genes are TRBV6-5 and TRBJ2-1; the D gene could be TRBD1 or TRBD2 (5 bases each). Trimming removed 0 bases at V and 10 bases at J, with 10 bases between. Germline values: CDR1 MNHEY, CDR2 SVGAGI. This CDR3 region has 13 residues. Written as DNA, the CDR3 is TGTGCCAGCAGTTACTCGCACGAGGGGGAGCAGTTCTTC. Its protein product is CASSYSHEGEQFF.

There are many counts of this clonotype. V usage is TRBV20-1 and J usage is TRBJ1-5; possible D gene TRBD1, 6 bases. The CDR3 runs to 17 residues. CDR1 and CDR2 from the germline V gene are DFQATT and SNEGSKA (reference sequence). With 2 bases removed from V and 0 bases from J, the gap between germline ends came to 17 bases. The CDR3 sequence is CSARSDRTAYSNQPQHF. In nucleotides, the CDR3 is TGCAGTGCTAGAAGCGACAGGACGGCTTATAGCAATCAGCCCCAGCATTTT.

This clonotype has just a few counts. The rearrangement links TRBV9 to TRBJ2-3; D gene uncertain. CDR1 is SGDLS and CDR2 is YYNGEE in the germline V gene. The CDR3 loop spans 14 amino acids. The V and J ends lost 2 bases and 5 bases respectively, with 12 bases between them. The CDR3 DNA follows: TGTGCCAGCAGCGTCACATCTTACGGAGATACGCAGTATTTT. This gives the protein CASSVTSYGDTQYF.

Only a few counts were recorded for this clonotype. V is TRBV7-2 and J is TRBJ2-7; the D gene is possibly TRBD2 (6 bases). Germline CDR1 SGHTA, CDR2 FQGNSA. Trimming stripped 1 base from V and 1 base from J, with 11 bases between. This CDR3 contains 15 residues. The CDR3 here is CASSLGGGTSYEQYF. DNA of the CDR3: TGTGCCAGCAGCTTAGGGGGCGGGACGTCCTACGAGCAGTACTTC.

At least ten counts were recorded for this clonotype. V usage is TRBV27 and J usage is TRBJ2-7, with 8 positions matching TRBD2. The CDR3 has 14 amino acids. The germline V gene has CDR1 MNHEY and CDR2 SMNVEV (reference sequence). V dropped 4 bases and J dropped 0; count of bases not matched to a gene: 2. The CDR3 loop is CASSSTSASYEQYF. The DNA of the CDR3 is TGTGCCAGCAGTTCGACTAGCGCCTCCTACGAGCAGTACTTC.

This clonotype was seen only a few times. The chain combines TRBV5-5 with TRBJ1-2; weak D call: TRBD1 (6 bases). This CDR3 contains 13 residues. CDR1 is SGHKS, CDR2 YYEKEE, per germline (reference sequence). The germline V and J ends were trimmed by 0 bases and 7 bases, with 10 bases remaining between them. CDR3 DNA sequence: TGTGCCAGCAGCTTGGGGGGGCTGTCTGGCTACACCTTC. The encoded protein is CASSLGGLSGYTF.

This clonotype has ten or more counts. The V gene is TRBV3-1, the J gene TRBJ2-7, with TRBD2 matching over 7 bases. This CDR3 is built from 15 residues. Germline V gene data show CDR1 as LGHDT and CDR2 as YNNKEL (reference sequence). Losses at the gene ends were 0 bases for V and 5 bases for J; bases not matched to a gene: 7. CDR3 protein: CASSQDAGRVNEQYF. As DNA, the CDR3 is TGTGCCAGCAGCCAAGATGCAGGGAGGGTCAACGAGCAGTACTTC.

This clonotype was counted many times. The chain recombines TRBV29-1 with TRBJ2-7; D gene uncertain. Trimming cost V 7 bases and J 0 bases, with 10 bases left between them. Germline V lookup: CDR1 SQVTM, CDR2 ANQGSEA. The CDR3 sequence is 12 residues long. CDR3 nucleotides: TGCAGCGGGGGAAAGAGCTCCTACGAGCAGTACTTC. The encoded protein is CSGGKSSYEQYF.

This clonotype was seen a few times. The J gene is TRBJ2-7, the V gene TRBV11-2, with D perhaps TRBD1 or TRBD2 (5 bases each). Trimming cost V 7 bases and J 2 bases, with 15 bases left between them. This CDR3 contains 14 residues. Per the germline V gene, CDR1 is SGHAT and CDR2 is FQNNGV. The CDR3 coding sequence is TGTGCCAGCACCTTCCGGGGCTCTACCTACGAGCAGTACTTC. Encoded protein: CASTFRGSTYEQYF.

This clonotype was recorded at least ten times. The V call is TRBV29-1, the J call TRBJ2-3; TRBD1 matches 7 bases. The germline CDR1 and CDR2 sequences are SQVTM and ANQGSEA. Unmatched junction bases numbered 4, after V lost 7 bases and J lost 0 bases. The CDR3 length is 13 residues. The CDR3: CSAPGQSTDTQYF. The CDR3 nucleotides read TGCAGCGCACCGGGACAGAGCACAGATACGCAGTATTTT.

This clonotype was seen at least ten times. V is TRBV27 and J is TRBJ1-5; D is unclear. Trimming shortened V by 5 bases and J by 5 bases, and 10 bases separated the two germline ends. The CDR3 consists of 13 residues. Germline CDR1 reads MNHEY; CDR2 reads SMNVEV (reference sequence). The CDR3: CASSHRGDQPQHF. CDR3 bases: TGTGCCAGCAGTCACCGGGGAGATCAGCCCCAGCATTTT.